Detailed here is one T cell receptor beta chain. Its antigen is still unknown. PCR amplification relied on 60 Vbeta primers (plus 13 Jbeta primers). TCRdb keeps only in-frame clones here, not all; method: immunoSEQ multiplex PCR. The repertoire consists of some 150,000 clones, with approximately 80% occurring once and the leading ten covering 2.4%. This sample was taken from a study of cytomegalovirus exposure and HLA in healthy donors. Study observations and caveats: HLA alleles showed associations with roughly 17,000 TCR beta sequences in a later analysis, at a 0.05 false discovery rate. In a later analysis, TCR association rates varied by HLA locus: DRB1 most, HLA-C fewest. When a later analysis was performed, an Asian-associated ancestry cluster reportedly had fewer N-insertions than the roughly 700-donor mean.

This clonotype was obtained from a man aged 50 to 59 in good health and CMV-seronegative. The sequencing input was PBMCs.

The CDR3 region has the DNA TGTGCTAGTGGTTTGGACCCGGGACAGGGGATTTTCGGGGAGCTGTTTTTT. The encoded protein is CASGLDPGQGIFGELFF. The chain is built from TRBV12-5 and TRBJ2-2, with TRBD1 matching 10 bases. With V trimmed by 1 base and J by 7 bases, 9 bases remained unmatched. The CDR3 consists of 17 residues. Germline assignment: CDR1 LGHNT and CDR2 FRNRAP.